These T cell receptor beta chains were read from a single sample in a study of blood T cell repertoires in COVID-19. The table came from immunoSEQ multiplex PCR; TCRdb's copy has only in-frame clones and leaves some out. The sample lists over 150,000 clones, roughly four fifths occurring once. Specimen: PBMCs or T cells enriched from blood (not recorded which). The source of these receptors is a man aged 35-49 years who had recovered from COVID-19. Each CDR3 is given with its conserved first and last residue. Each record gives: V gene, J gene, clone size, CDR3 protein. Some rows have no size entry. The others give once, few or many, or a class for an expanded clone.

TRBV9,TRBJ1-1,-,CASSAQTGNTEAFF
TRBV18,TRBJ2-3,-,CASSPPGGYRTDTQYF
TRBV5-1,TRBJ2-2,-,CASSLGVGAGELFF
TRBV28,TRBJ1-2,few,CATKQGLYGYTF
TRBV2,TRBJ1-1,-,CASSEEIMNTEAFF
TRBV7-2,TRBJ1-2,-,CASSEGETVRAYGYTF
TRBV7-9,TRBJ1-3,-,CASSLSQASGNTIYF
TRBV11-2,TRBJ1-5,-,CASSQTGTGQPQHF
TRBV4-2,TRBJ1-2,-,CASSQERRSRDGYTF
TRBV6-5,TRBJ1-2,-,CASSYIVGQYGYTF
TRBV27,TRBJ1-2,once,CASSPRQGLGGYTF
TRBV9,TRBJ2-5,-,CASSVRDEETQYF
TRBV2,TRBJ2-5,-,CASSEARETQYF